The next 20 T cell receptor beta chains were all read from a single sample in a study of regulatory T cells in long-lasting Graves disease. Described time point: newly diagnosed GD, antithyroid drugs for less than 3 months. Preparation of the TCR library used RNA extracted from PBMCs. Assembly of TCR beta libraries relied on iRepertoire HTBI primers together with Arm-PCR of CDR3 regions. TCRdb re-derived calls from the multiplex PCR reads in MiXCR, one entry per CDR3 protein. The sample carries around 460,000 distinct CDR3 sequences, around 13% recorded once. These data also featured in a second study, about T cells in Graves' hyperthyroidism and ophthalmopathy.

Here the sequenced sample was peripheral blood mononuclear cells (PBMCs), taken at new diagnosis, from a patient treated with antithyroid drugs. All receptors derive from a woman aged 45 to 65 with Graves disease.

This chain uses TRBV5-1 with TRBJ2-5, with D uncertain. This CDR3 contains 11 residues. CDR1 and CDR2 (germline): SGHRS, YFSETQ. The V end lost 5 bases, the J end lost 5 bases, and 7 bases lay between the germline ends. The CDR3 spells CASRSRETQYF. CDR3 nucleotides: TGCGCCAGCAGGTCCCGTGAGACCCAGTACTTC.

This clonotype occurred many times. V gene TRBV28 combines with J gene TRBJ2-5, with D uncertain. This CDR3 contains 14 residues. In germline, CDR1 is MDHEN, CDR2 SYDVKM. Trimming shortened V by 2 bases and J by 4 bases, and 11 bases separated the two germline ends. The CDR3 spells CASSLASGRETQYF. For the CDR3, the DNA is TGTGCCAGCAGTTTAGCTTCGGGTCGAGAGACCCAGTACTTC.

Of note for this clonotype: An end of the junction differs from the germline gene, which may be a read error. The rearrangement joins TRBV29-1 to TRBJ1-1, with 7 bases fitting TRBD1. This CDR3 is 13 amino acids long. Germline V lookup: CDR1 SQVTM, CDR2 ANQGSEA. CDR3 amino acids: CSVDRGTNTEALF. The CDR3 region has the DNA TGCAGCGTTGACAGGGGGACGAACACTGAAGCTCTCTTT.

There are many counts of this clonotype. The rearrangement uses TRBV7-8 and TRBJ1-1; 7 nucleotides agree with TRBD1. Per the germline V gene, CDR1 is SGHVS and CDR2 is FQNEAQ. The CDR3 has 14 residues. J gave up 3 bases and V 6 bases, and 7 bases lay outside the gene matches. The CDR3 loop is CASRTGDDYTEAFF. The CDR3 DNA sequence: TGTGCCAGCAGAACAGGGGATGATTACACTGAAGCTTTCTTT.

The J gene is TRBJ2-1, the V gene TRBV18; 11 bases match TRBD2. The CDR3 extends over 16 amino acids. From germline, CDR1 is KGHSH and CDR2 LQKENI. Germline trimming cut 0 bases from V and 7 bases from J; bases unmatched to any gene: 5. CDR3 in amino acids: CASSPPIAGGRNEQFF. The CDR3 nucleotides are TGTGCCAGCTCACCACCGATAGCGGGAGGGCGTAATGAGCAGTTCTTC.

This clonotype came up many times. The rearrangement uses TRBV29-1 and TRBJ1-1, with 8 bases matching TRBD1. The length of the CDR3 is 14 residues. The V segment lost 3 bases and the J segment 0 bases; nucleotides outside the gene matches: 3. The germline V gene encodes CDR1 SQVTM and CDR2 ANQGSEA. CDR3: CSVEDRAMNTEAFF. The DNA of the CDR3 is TGCAGCGTTGAGGACAGGGCCATGAACACTGAAGCTTTCTTT.

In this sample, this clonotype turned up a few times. CDR3 coding DNA: TGTGCCAGCAATGGACAGGGGGCTGACTATGGCTACACCTTC. Protein product: CASNGQGADYGYTF. The chain uses TRBV2 and TRBJ1-2; TRBD1 matches at 11 bases. CDR3 size: 14 residues. Trimming at V came to 7 bases and at J to 3 bases, leaving 4 bases not matched to a gene. Germline V gene sequence: CDR1 SNHLY, CDR2 FYNNEI. Full variable domain (rest looked up from reference TRBV2 and TRBJ1-2): EPEVTQTPSHQVTQMGQEVILRCVPISNHLYFYWYRQILGQKVEFLVSFYNNEISEKSEIFDDQFSVERPDGSNFTLKIRSTKLEDSAMYFCASNGQGADYGYTFGSGTRLTVV.

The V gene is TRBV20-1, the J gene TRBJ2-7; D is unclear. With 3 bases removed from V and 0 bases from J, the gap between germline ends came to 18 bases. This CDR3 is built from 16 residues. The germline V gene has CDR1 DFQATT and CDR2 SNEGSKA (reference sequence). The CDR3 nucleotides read TGCAGTGCTAGTCTACGCGGTTACGGAAGCTCCTACGAGCAGTACTTC. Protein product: CSASLRGYGSSYEQYF.

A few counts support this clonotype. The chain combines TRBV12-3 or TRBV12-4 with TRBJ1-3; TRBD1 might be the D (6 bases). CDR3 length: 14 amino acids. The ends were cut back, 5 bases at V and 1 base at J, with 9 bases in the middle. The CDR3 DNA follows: TGTGCCAGCAGTCAACAGGGTTCTGGAAACACCATATATTTT. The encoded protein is CASSQQGSGNTIYF.

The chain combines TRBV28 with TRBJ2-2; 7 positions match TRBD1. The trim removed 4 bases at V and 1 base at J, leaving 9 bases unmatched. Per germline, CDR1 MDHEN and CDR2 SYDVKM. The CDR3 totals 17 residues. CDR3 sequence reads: CASSYPRQGKNTGELFF. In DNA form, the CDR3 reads TGTGCCAGCAGTTACCCCCGACAGGGAAAGAACACCGGGGAGCTGTTTTTT.

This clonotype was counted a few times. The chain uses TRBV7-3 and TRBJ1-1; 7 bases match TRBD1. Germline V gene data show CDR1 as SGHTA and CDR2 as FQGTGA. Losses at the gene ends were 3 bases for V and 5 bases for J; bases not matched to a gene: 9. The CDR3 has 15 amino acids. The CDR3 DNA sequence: TGTGCCAGCAGCTTGAGGGGGCGGCATGAGACTGAAGCTTTCTTT. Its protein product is CASSLRGRHETEAFF.

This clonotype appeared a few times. As DNA, the CDR3 is TGTGCCAGCAACCCCGGGACACAAGCGGGCTACACCTTC. It translates to CASNPGTQAGYTF. The genes are TRBV6-1 and TRBJ1-2, with D tentatively TRBD1 (6 bases). Germline V CDR1 and CDR2: MNHNS, SASEGT. This CDR3 has 13 residues. Between the trimmed V and J ends, which lost 7 bases and 8 bases, there was a span of 17 bases.

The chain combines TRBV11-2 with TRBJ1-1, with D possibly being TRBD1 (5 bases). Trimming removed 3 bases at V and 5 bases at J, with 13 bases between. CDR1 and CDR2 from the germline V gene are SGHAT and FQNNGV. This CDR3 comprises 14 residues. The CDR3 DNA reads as TGTGCCAGCAGCTTCCCAGGGTATTTAACTGAAGCTTTCTTT. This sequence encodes CASSFPGYLTEAFF.

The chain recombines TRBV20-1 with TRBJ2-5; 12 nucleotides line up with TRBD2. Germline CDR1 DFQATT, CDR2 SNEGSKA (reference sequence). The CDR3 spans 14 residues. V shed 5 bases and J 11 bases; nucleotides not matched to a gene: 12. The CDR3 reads CSAPLAGGINEQYF. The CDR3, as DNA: TGCAGTGCTCCACTAGCGGGAGGTATAAATGAGCAGTACTTC.

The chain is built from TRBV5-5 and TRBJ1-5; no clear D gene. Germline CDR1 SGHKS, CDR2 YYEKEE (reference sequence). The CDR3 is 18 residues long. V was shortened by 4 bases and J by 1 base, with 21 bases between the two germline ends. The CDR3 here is CASSPSNRVGVSNQPQHF. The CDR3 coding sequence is TGTGCCAGCAGCCCTAGTAATAGGGTCGGGGTAAGCAATCAGCCCCAGCATTTT.

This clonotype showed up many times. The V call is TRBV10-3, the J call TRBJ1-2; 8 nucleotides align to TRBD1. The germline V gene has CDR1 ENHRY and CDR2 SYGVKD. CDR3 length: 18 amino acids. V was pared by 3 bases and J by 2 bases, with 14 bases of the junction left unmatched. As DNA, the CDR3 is TGTGCCATCAGTGAACCTACCTGGGACAGGAAAAAGAACTATGGCTACACCTTC. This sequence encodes CAISEPTWDRKKNYGYTF.

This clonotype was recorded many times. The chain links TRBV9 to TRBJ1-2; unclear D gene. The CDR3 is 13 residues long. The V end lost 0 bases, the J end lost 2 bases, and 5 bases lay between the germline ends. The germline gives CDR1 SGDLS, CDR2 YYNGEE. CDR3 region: CASSVARNYGYTF. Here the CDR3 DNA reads TGTGCCAGCAGCGTAGCCAGAAACTATGGCTACACCTTC.

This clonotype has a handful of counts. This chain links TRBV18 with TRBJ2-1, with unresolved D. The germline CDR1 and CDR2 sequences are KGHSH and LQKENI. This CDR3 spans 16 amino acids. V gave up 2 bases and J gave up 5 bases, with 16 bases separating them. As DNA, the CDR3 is TGTGCCAGCTCACCATTTGTTGGTAGGGTGGACAATGAGCAGTTCTTC. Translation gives CASSPFVGRVDNEQFF.

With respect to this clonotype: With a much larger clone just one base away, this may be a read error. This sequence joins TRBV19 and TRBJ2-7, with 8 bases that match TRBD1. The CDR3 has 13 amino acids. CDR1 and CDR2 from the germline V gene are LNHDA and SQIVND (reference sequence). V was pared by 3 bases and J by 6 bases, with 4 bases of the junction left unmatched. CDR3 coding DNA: TGTGCCAGTAGTATTGGACAGGGAGGCGAGCAGTACTTC. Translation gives CASSIGQGGEQYF.

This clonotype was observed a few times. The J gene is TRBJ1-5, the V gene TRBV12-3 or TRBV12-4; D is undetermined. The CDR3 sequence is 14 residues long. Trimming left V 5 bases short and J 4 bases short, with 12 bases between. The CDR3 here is CASSDQEENQPQHF. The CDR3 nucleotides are TGTGCCAGCAGTGACCAGGAGGAGAATCAGCCCCAGCATTTT.